Below, 15 T cell receptor beta chains from the same sample are listed, as sequenced in a study of T cells in Graves' hyperthyroidism and ophthalmopathy. RNA transcripts provided the source from which TCR beta CDR3 regions were amplified. The TCR CDR3 was amplified in a first-round RT-PCR using the HTBI primer set. TCRdb called the multiplex PCR reads again in MiXCR, with one record for every CDR3 protein. This sample has hundreds of thousands of distinct CDR3 sequences; 24% occur once, and the top ten carry roughly 10%. The sequenced sample consisted of blood. All receptors derive from a woman in her twenties or thirties with Graves' ophthalmopathy.

This clonotype came up many times. This chain links TRBV20-1 with TRBJ2-5; 10 nucleotides align to TRBD1. Trimming cost V 6 bases and J 2 bases; bases outside gene matches: 6. CDR1 is DFQATT, CDR2 SNEGSKA, per germline (reference sequence). This CDR3 has 14 amino acids. CDR3 nucleotide sequence: TGCAGTGCAACCGACAGGGGGCTACAAGAGACCCAGTACTTC. Translating gives CSATDRGLQETQYF.

This clonotype was counted many times. The V and J genes are TRBV27 and TRBJ2-7, with 8 bases lining up with TRBD1. There are 14 residues in the CDR3. The germline V gene encodes CDR1 MNHEY and CDR2 SMNVEV (reference sequence). V dropped 4 bases and J dropped 4; count of bases not matched to a gene: 6. This chain's CDR3 is CASSSEDRDYEQYF. CDR3 sequence (DNA): TGTGCCAGCAGTTCGGAGGACAGGGATTACGAGCAGTACTTC.

CDR3 sequence (DNA): TGCAGTGCCAGCAGTGGGACAGTAGGCATTTTGAACACTGAAGCTTTCTTT. It specifies CSASSGTVGILNTEAFF. The chain uses TRBV20-1 and TRBJ1-1, with 7 bases matching TRBD1. The V segment lost 6 bases and the J segment 0 bases; nucleotides outside the gene matches: 16. CDR3 size: 17 residues. Germline CDR1 DFQATT, CDR2 SNEGSKA (reference sequence).

This clonotype appeared a single time. V gene TRBV28 combines with J gene TRBJ2-7; D is uncertain. The CDR3 extends over 15 amino acids. The germline gives CDR1 MDHEN, CDR2 SYDVKM. V was shortened by 4 bases and J by 5 bases, with 18 bases between the two germline ends. The CDR3 here is CASSSSTTRAHEQYF. In DNA, the CDR3 is TGTGCCAGCAGTTCTTCCACAACCCGCGCCCACGAGCAGTACTTC.

This clonotype was detected ten times or more. This rearrangement joins TRBV20-1 to TRBJ2-7; D remains unclear. Trimming pared 3 bases from V and 2 bases from J, leaving 20 bases between. Germline lookup yields CDR1 DFQATT and CDR2 SNEGSKA (reference sequence). This CDR3 is built from 16 residues. CDR3 sequence reads: CSARPKGRQMAYEQYF. The CDR3 coding sequence is TGCAGTGCTAGGCCCAAAGGCAGGCAAATGGCCTACGAGCAGTACTTC.

The chain uses TRBV24-1 and TRBJ2-5; the D is unclear. The CDR3 is 16 amino acids. CDR1 and CDR2 (germline): KGHDR, SFDVKD. The ends were cut back, 3 bases at V and 2 bases at J, with 15 bases in the middle. CDR3: CATSDPEHNGQETQYF. CDR3 DNA sequence: TGTGCCACCAGTGATCCAGAACACAACGGACAAGAGACCCAGTACTTC.

This clonotype was recorded many times. The chain couples TRBV19 to TRBJ1-5; the D gene is possibly TRBD1 (5 bases). Germline CDR1 LNHDA, CDR2 SQIVND (reference sequence). The CDR3 loop spans 13 amino acids. Trimming took 7 bases from V and 4 from J, leaving 11 bases between them. In DNA, the CDR3 is TGTGCCAGTATCGAAGCAGGGAATCAGCCCCAGCATTTT. Protein sequence: CASIEAGNQPQHF.

This clonotype was counted a few times. This chain uses TRBV4-3 with TRBJ1-2, with D possibly being TRBD1 (5 bases). Per the germline V gene, CDR1 is LGHNA and CDR2 is YSLEER. The CDR3 runs 14 residues. V was trimmed by 0 bases and J by 8 bases, leaving 13 bases between them. CDR3 residues: CASSQDDSYWGYTF. The CDR3 region has the DNA TGCGCCAGCAGCCAAGACGACAGCTACTGGGGCTACACCTTC.

This clonotype was observed at least ten times. V and J are TRBV10-3 and TRBJ1-1; TRBD1 might be the D (5 bases). Germline V gene lookup returns CDR1 ENHRY and CDR2 SYGVKD. CDR3 length equals 14 residues. Trimming left V 2 bases short and J 6 bases short, with 13 bases between. CDR3 coding DNA: TGTGCCATCAGTGAGCCCCGCGGGGGGGCTGAAGCTTTCTTT. It yields the protein CAISEPRGGAEAFF.

The CDR3 reads CASSMTSGAPYEQYF. The CDR3 region has the DNA TGTGCCAGCAGCATGACTAGCGGGGCACCCTACGAGCAGTACTTC. This chain connects TRBV11-2 to TRBJ2-7, with 11 positions matching TRBD2. The CDR3 extends over 15 amino acids. The junction had 5 bases not matched to a gene; V was cut back by 5 bases and J by 2 bases. Germline V gene data show CDR1 as SGHAT and CDR2 as FQNNGV.

This clonotype was seen a handful of times. A much larger clone lies a single base off, so this may be a read error. The rearrangement joins TRBV14 to TRBJ2-7; 9 bases map to TRBD1. CDR1 and CDR2 from the germline V gene are SGHDN and FVKESK. This CDR3 has 14 residues. With 1 base clipped from V and 3 bases from J, the junction kept 1 base outside the gene matches. This CDR3 reads CASSQVGQGYEQYF. CDR3 in DNA: TGTGCCAGCAGCCAAGTGGGACAGGGCTACGAGCAGTACTTC.

This clonotype was seen repeatedly, ten times or more. This CDR3 fails to terminate in the conserved phenylalanine or tryptophan, so it likely reflects a read error. The chain couples TRBV6-2 or TRBV6-3 to TRBJ1-2; 9 positions agree with TRBD1. The CDR3 contains 15 residues. J gave up 2 bases and V 5 bases, and 6 bases lay outside the gene matches. Germline V CDR1 and CDR2: MNHEY, SVGEGT. CDR3 protein: CASSDTGGANYGYTL. The CDR3 DNA follows: TGTGCCAGCAGTGATACAGGGGGCGCGAACTATGGCTACACCCTC.

V and J are TRBV6-2 or TRBV6-3 and TRBJ1-5; 8 bases agree with TRBD1. Germline CDR1 and CDR2: MNHEY and SVGEGT. Losses at the gene ends were 6 bases for V and 8 bases for J; bases not matched to a gene: 9. This CDR3 has 14 amino acids. CDR3 sequence reads: CASRPTGGNKPQHF. In DNA form, the CDR3 reads TGTGCCAGCAGGCCTACAGGGGGAAATAAGCCCCAGCATTTT.

At least ten counts were recorded for this clonotype. The rearrangement links TRBV5-1 to TRBJ1-2; D is uncertain. The length of the CDR3 is 13 residues. The ends were cut back, 3 bases at V and 1 base at J, with 7 bases in the middle. CDR1 SGHRS and CDR2 YFSETQ come from the germline V gene. The CDR3 region is CASSSIINYGYTF. The CDR3 coding sequence is TGCGCCAGCAGCTCCATAATTAACTATGGCTACACCTTC.

This clonotype was recorded at least ten times. This sequence joins TRBV28 and TRBJ1-2; 8 nucleotides align to TRBD1. V lost 4 bases and J lost 7; bases outside the gene matches: 8. There are 14 residues in the CDR3. In germline, CDR1 is MDHEN, CDR2 SYDVKM. The CDR3 region has the DNA TGTGCCAGCAGTTCCCCGGACAGGGTGGGTGGCTACACCTTC. Encoded protein: CASSSPDRVGGYTF.